This is a list of T cell receptor beta chains from one sample in a study of T cell changes during pregnancy in multiple sclerosis. This table comes from immunoSEQ multiplex PCR, and its TCRdb copy is limited to in-frame clones, with some not included. This table has approximately 85,000 clones, 94% appearing once. The source was peripheral blood, collected in the third trimester of pregnancy. The receptors stem from a female donor with multiple sclerosis, enrolled in a pregnancy study. Both conserved end residues are trimmed from each CDR3. Clone size appears in some rows only: once, few, many, or a class for an expanded clone.

abundance: once
v_gene: TRBV18
CDR3aa: ASSPPGDTEAF

abundance: -
v_gene: TRBV19
CDR3aa: ASRRTFGTNEKLF

abundance: -
v_gene: TRBV19
CDR3aa: ASSPEEAGFTGELF

abundance: once
v_gene: TRBV5-1
CDR3aa: ASSTSPNGNTEAF

abundance: -
v_gene: TRBV5-6
CDR3aa: ASSLGSVDREGFGGYT

abundance: -
v_gene: TRBV6-6
CDR3aa: ASSYVAGEQY

abundance: -
v_gene: TRBV6-1
CDR3aa: ASRQTQYEQY

abundance: -
v_gene: TRBV4-2
CDR3aa: ASSPGSGGIYNEQF

abundance: -
v_gene: TRBV29-1
CDR3aa: SVERSGTGIDNEQF

abundance: -
v_gene: TRBV25-1
CDR3aa: ASSELVRDQETQY

abundance: -
v_gene: TRBV11-2
CDR3aa: ASSLRTRMDEAF

abundance: -
v_gene: TRBV4-1
CDR3aa: ASSQDWTGAGELF

abundance: -
v_gene: TRBV5-4
CDR3aa: ASSPPRAGVVTDTQY

abundance: -
v_gene: TRBV6-5
CDR3aa: ASSYFPRGHTGELF

abundance: -
v_gene: TRBV9
CDR3aa: ASSLSGGDYGYT

abundance: -
v_gene: TRBV5-8
CDR3aa: ASSLGTGSNQPQH

abundance: -
v_gene: TRBV2
CDR3aa: ASSEGGGYNEQF

abundance: -
v_gene: TRBV7-3
CDR3aa: ASSLSSSGNTIY

abundance: -
v_gene: TRBV16
CDR3aa: ASSQSNSRTSSYEQY

abundance: once
v_gene: TRBV14
CDR3aa: ASSQDVGSSGNTIY

abundance: -
v_gene: TRBV7-6
CDR3aa: ASKAFGGANTGELF

abundance: -
v_gene: TRBV27
CDR3aa: ASSTWPTGGAEAF

abundance: -
v_gene: TRBV19
CDR3aa: ASSTHSGGGEQF

abundance: -
v_gene: TRBV9
CDR3aa: ASSGRQGASYGYT

abundance: -
v_gene: TRBV5-8
CDR3aa: ASSRRAGTGSTEAF

abundance: -
v_gene: TRBV6-6
CDR3aa: ASSYGGTADGYT

abundance: -
v_gene: TRBV5-1
CDR3aa: ASSGGTGGSGNTIY

abundance: -
v_gene: TRBV2
CDR3aa: ASTQAWETQY

abundance: -
v_gene: TRBV5-4
CDR3aa: ASRGDSQNPTAKNIQY

abundance: -
v_gene: TRBV7-3
CDR3aa: ASSLSILTSGGADTQY

abundance: -
v_gene: TRBV27
CDR3aa: ASRSSGVRANVLT

abundance: -
v_gene: TRBV18
CDR3aa: ASSTDIPYEQY